This paragraph covers one T cell receptor beta chain sequence. This specimen comes from a study of cytomegalovirus exposure and HLA in healthy donors. The PCR was carried out with 60 Vbeta primers and 13 Jbeta primers. Produced via immunoSEQ multiplex PCR; TCRdb's table is partial and in-frame only. The table has 150,000 to 160,000 clones, 80% seen once. Germline V CDR1 and CDR2: MDHEN, SYDVKM. The CDR3 length is 15 residues. Trimming stripped 7 bases from V and 5 bases from J, with 18 bases between. The chain has TRBV28 and TRBJ1-5; D may be TRBD1 (5 bases). This TCR derives from a woman aged 40 to 50 in good health and CMV-seropositive. Sequencing was carried out using PBMCs. This CDR3 reads CASTLYGQGYQPQHF. CDR3 sequence (DNA): TGTGCCAGCACCCTCTATGGGCAGGGCTATCAGCCCCAGCATTTT.